This record concerns one TCR beta chain sequence. As yet, its antigen is unknown. The data stem from a study of beta chain features in type 1 diabetes. The germline gives CDR1 ENHRY, CDR2 SYGVKD. V lost 7 bases, J lost 2 bases, and 9 bases stayed unmatched. The CDR3 has 16 amino acids. Expressed TCRB transcripts got sequenced, as all isolated RNA was reverse transcribed. Some clones are missing from TCRdb's copy, which holds only in-frame ones; the method was immunoSEQ multiplex PCR. The table lists under 850,000 clones, around an eighth of them singletons. Whole-study findings and limits: The study found moderately but significantly shorter TCRB CDR3s in all four CD4+ subsets of Type 1 diabetes patients.

This clonotype was sampled from a man younger than 30 with type 1 diabetes. Material: naive CD4+ T cells from blood. This chain joins TRBV10-3 and TRBJ2-2; 8 bases are a match to TRBD1. The CDR3 here is CAITDRGQSNTGELFF. The CDR3 DNA is TGTGCCATCACCGACAGGGGACAATCTAACACCGGGGAGCTGTTTTTT.